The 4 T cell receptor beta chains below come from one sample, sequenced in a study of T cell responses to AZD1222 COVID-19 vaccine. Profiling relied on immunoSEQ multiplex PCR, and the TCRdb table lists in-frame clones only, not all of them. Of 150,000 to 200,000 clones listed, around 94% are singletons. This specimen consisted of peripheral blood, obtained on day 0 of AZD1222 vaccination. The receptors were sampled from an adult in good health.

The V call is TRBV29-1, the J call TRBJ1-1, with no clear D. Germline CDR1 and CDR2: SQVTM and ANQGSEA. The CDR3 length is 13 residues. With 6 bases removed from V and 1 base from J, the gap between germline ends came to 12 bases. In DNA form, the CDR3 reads TGCAGCGTCCGACTCCATCAGAACACTGAAGCTTTCTTT. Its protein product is CSVRLHQNTEAFF.

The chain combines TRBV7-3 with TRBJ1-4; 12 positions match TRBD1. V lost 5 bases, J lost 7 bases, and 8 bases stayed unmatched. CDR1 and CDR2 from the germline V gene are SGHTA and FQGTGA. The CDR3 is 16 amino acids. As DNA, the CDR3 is TGTGCCAGCAGCCCGACGGGACAGGGGGCGACTGAAAAACTGTTTTTT. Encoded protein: CASSPTGQGATEKLFF.

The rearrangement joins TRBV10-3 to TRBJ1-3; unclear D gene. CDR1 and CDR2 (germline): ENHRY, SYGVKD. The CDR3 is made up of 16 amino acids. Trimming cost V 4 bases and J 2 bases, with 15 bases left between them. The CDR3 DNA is TGTGCCATCAGTGGAGGACCCAACTCACCTGGAAACACCATATATTTT. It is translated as CAISGGPNSPGNTIYF.

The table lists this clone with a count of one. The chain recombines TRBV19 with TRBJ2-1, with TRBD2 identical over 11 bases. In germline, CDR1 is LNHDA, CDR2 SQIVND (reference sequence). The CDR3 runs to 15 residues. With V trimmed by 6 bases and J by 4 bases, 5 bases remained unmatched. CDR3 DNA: TGTGCCAGTAGCCCGACTAGCGGGGTATACAATGAGCAGTTCTTC. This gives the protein CASSPTSGVYNEQFF.